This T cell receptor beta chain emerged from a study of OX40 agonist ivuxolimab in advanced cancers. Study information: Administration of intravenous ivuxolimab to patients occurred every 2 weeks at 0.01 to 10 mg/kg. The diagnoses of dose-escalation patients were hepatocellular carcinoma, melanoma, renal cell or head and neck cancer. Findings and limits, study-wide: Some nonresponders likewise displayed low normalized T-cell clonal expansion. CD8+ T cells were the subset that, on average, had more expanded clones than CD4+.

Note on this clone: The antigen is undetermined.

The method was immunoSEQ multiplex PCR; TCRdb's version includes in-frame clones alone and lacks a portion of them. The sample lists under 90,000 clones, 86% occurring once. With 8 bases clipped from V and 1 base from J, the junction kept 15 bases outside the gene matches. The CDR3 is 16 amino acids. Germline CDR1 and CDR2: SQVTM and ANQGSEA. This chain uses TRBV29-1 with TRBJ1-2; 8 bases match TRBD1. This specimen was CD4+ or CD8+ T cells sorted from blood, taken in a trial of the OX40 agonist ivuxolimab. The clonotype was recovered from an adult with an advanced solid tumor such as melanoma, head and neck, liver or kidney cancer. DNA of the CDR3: TGCAGCACCCGGAAGGGTGGGACAGGAGATAACTATGGCTACACCTTC. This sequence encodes CSTRKGGTGDNYGYTF. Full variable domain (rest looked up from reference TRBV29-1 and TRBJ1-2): SAVISQKPSRDICQRGTSLTIQCQVDSQVTMMFWYRQQPGQSLTLIATANQGSEATYESGFVIDKFPISRPNLTFSTLTVSNMSPEDSSIYLCSTRKGGTGDNYGYTFGSGTRLTVV.